The sample holds a few counts of the clone carrying this TCR beta chain. The antigen remains unidentified. V was pared by 4 bases and J by 0 bases, with 10 bases between. Germline V gives CDR1 MNHEY, CDR2 SVGEGT. CDR3 length: 15 amino acids. This entry belongs to a study of blood T cells in healthy people across ages. For the second PCR, which ran for roughly 7 to 11 cycles, a sample-barcoded 5' primer and a J-beta primer mix were used. One entry per CDR3 protein, called by TCRdb with MiXCR from the 5' RACE reads. The sample carries some 1.5 million distinct CDR3 sequences, about 30% recorded once. Notes on the study in general: Greater diversity and more naive CD4+ cells were seen in long-lived donors than in aged donors. Underestimates were what the diversity estimates from one million T cells were considered to be.

This TCR derives from a woman in her thirties in good health. The V and J genes are TRBV6-2 or TRBV6-3 and TRBJ2-4; no clear D. The sequenced material came from blood. The CDR3 sequence: CASSSLRLAKNIQYF. The CDR3 DNA reads as TGTGCCAGCAGTTCCCTCAGACTAGCCAAAAACATTCAGTACTTC.